The 14 T cell receptor beta chains below come from one sample, sequenced in a study of T cell responses to AZD1222 COVID-19 vaccine. Data came from immunoSEQ multiplex PCR; TCRdb stores just in-frame clones and leaves some out. The top ten clones hold around 10% of a sample with about 81,000 clones, approximately 90% of them seen once. The starting material was peripheral blood, obtained 28 days after the second AZD1222 dose. These TCRs come from an adult who received the AZD1222 COVID-19 vaccine.

The chain has TRBV10-1 and TRBJ2-7; perhaps TRBD1 as D (5 bases). Germline V gene lookup returns CDR1 WNHNN and CDR2 SYGVQD (reference sequence). The CDR3 consists of 13 residues. V lost 0 bases and J lost 6, with 9 bases in between. CDR3 in amino acids: CASSESGRAEQYF. The CDR3 coding sequence is TGCGCCAGCAGTGAGTCCGGCAGGGCCGAGCAGTACTTC.

This chain joins TRBV3-1 (or the pseudogene TRBV3-2) and TRBJ2-1; 10 nucleotides match TRBD2. Germline V gives CDR1 LGHDT, CDR2 YNNKEL (reference sequence). The CDR3 is made up of 17 amino acids. Trimming at V came to 1 base and at J to 6 bases, leaving 9 bases not matched to a gene. The CDR3 DNA is TGTGCCAGCAGCCAAGTATACGAGCGGGGGGGCCGCAATGAGCAGTTCTTC. Translated: CASSQVYERGGRNEQFF.

This sequence joins TRBV5-1 and TRBJ1-2; possible D gene TRBD1, 6 bases. The V and J ends lost 4 bases and 4 bases respectively, with 14 bases between them. Germline V CDR1 and CDR2: SGHRS, YFSETQ. This CDR3 spans 14 amino acids. The CDR3 is CASSGGAGSYGYTF. The CDR3 DNA reads TGCGCCAGCAGCGGGGGGGCCGGGAGCTATGGCTACACCTTC.

This clone was detected once. V and J are TRBV9 and TRBJ1-2; D may be TRBD1 (5 bases). Germline CDR1 SGDLS, CDR2 YYNGEE. V lost 1 base to trimming and J lost 3 bases, with 10 bases between them. The CDR3 contains 14 residues. In DNA, the CDR3 is TGTGCCAGCAGCGTACAGGTGGGGGACTATGGCTACACCTTC. This codes for CASSVQVGDYGYTF. The full variable domain, completed using reference TRBV9 and TRBJ1-2, is DSGVTQTPKHLITATGQRVTLRCSPRSGDLSVYWYQQSLDQGLQFLIQYYNGEERAKGNILERFSAQQFPDLHSELNLSSLELGDSALYFCASSVQVGDYGYTFGSGTRLTVV.

J is TRBJ1-2 and V is TRBV6-5; TRBD1 aligns across 7 bases. Germline CDR1 and CDR2: MNHEY and SVGAGI. The CDR3 consists of 14 residues. The J segment lost 5 bases and the V segment lost 6 bases, leaving 9 bases of the junction unmatched. CDR3 sequence: CASSPRDRVYGYTF. CDR3 DNA: TGTGCCAGCAGCCCCCGAGACAGGGTTTATGGCTACACCTTC.

The chain employs TRBV19 and TRBJ2-3; 7 bases fit TRBD2. V shed 3 bases, J shed 1 base, and the junction held 7 bases outside the gene matches. The CDR3 has 16 residues. The germline CDR1 and CDR2 sequences are LNHDA and SQIVND (reference sequence). This chain's CDR3 is CASSMGGRDGTDTQYF. CDR3 nucleotide sequence: TGTGCCAGTAGTATGGGCGGGAGAGACGGCACAGATACGCAGTATTTT.

The V call is TRBV10-2, the J call TRBJ2-1, with unresolved D. There are 12 residues in the CDR3. Germline CDR1 is WSHSY and CDR2 is SAAADI. The V end lost 7 bases, the J end lost 4 bases, and 8 bases lay between the germline ends. CDR3 region: CASTPWYNEQFF. The CDR3 DNA sequence: TGCGCCAGCACTCCCTGGTACAATGAGCAGTTCTTC.

In nucleotides, the CDR3 is TGTGCCAGCAGCGTAGAAGGTGGTAGCTCCTATAATTCACCCCTCCACTTT. Protein: CASSVEGGSSYNSPLHF. The chain uses TRBV9 and TRBJ1-6; no reliable D call. Germline CDR1 reads SGDLS; CDR2 reads YYNGEE. Trimming pared 0 bases from V and 0 bases from J, leaving 10 bases between. The CDR3 extends over 17 amino acids.

This clone is a singleton in its sample. The chain employs TRBV28 and TRBJ2-3, with 12 bases fitting TRBD2. CDR1 is MDHEN and CDR2 is SYDVKM in the germline V gene. V lost 8 bases to trimming and J lost 6 bases; unmatched junction nucleotides: 6. The CDR3 has 14 amino acids. The CDR3 sequence is CASSSGGARDTQYF. CDR3 DNA: TGTGCCAGCTCTAGCGGGGGGGCTCGGGATACGCAGTATTTT.

The V gene is TRBV30, the J gene TRBJ1-4; no clear D gene. Germline V gene lookup returns CDR1 GTSNPN and CDR2 SVGIG (reference sequence). The germline V and J ends were trimmed by 1 base and 5 bases, with 17 bases remaining between them. The CDR3 is 16 amino acids. The CDR3 reads CAWSGRVRLKNEKLFF. CDR3 nucleotide sequence: TGTGCCTGGAGTGGGAGGGTTCGATTAAAAAATGAAAAACTGTTTTTT. Full variable domain (rest looked up from reference TRBV30 and TRBJ1-4): SQTIHQWPATLVQPVGSPLSLECTVEGTSNPNLYWYRQAAGRGLQLLFYSVGIGQISSEVPQNLSASRPQDRQFILSSKKLLLSDSGFYLCAWSGRVRLKNEKLFFGSGTQLSVL.

V gene TRBV7-2 combines with J gene TRBJ2-7; TRBD1 is a possible D gene (5 bases). V was trimmed by 4 bases and J by 0 bases, leaving 7 bases between them. CDR1 SGHTA and CDR2 FQGNSA come from the germline V gene. The CDR3 runs to 13 residues. The CDR3 nucleotides read TGTGCCAGCAGCTACGACAGCTCCTACGAGCAGTACTTC. As protein: CASSYDSSYEQYF.

This clone was picked up one time. V is TRBV28 and J is TRBJ2-5; D remains unclear. Germline-derived CDR1 and CDR2 are MDHEN and SYDVKM. The CDR3 is 14 residues long. V lost 3 bases and J 1 base, leaving 9 bases between the germline ends. The CDR3 DNA reads as TGTGCCAGCAGTTTGCACAGCCCCCAAGAGACCCAGTACTTC. This sequence encodes CASSLHSPQETQYF. Full variable domain (rest looked up from reference TRBV28 and TRBJ2-5): DVKVTQSSRYLVKRTGEKVFLECVQDMDHENMFWYRQDPGLGLRLIYFSYDVKMKEKGDIPEGYSVSREKKERFSLILESASTNQTSMYLCASSLHSPQETQYFGPGTRLLVL.

CDR3 sequence (DNA): TGTGCCAGCAGCTTAGTTTATCAGGGAGGTTACGAGCAGTACTTC. Its translation: CASSLVYQGGYEQYF. The chain has TRBV7-2 and TRBJ2-7, with a possible D match to TRBD2 (6 bases). V dropped 1 base and J dropped 4 bases, with 14 bases sitting between them. CDR1 SGHTA and CDR2 FQGNSA come from the germline V gene. The CDR3 contains 15 residues.

The gene calls are TRBV28 and TRBJ1-1; D is undetermined. The germline gives CDR1 MDHEN, CDR2 SYDVKM. The CDR3 totals 11 residues. With 5 bases removed from V and 11 bases from J, the gap between germline ends came to 12 bases. CDR3 region: CASSLRTSAFF. In DNA, the CDR3 is TGTGCCAGCAGTCTCAGAACATCCGCTTTCTTT.